This entry is about one TCR beta chain. The antigen is not known. These data belong to a study of identifying expanded T cells in peripheral blood. Study conclusions and caveats: About 1.2 clones differed between technical replicates, versus roughly 16 and 20 over time.

During the collection period, no donor immune events like infections were recorded. The assay was immunoSEQ multiplex PCR, and TCRdb's table has in-frame clones only and misses some. The sample holds 50,000 to 65,000 clones; roughly four fifths are singletons and the top ten take 19%. Source material: blood. The clonotype comes from a person aged 18 to 75 in good health.

CDR3: CASRRLGVENQPQHF. The CDR3 DNA reads TGTGCCAGCAGGCGACTAGGGGTGGAAAATCAGCCCCAGCATTTT. This chain links TRBV6-5 with TRBJ1-5; D may be TRBD1 (5 bases). The germline gives CDR1 MNHEY, CDR2 SVGAGI. The ends were cut back, 6 bases at V and 4 bases at J, with 16 bases in the middle. The CDR3 contains 15 residues.